This T cell receptor (beta chain) comes out of a study of cytomegalovirus exposure and HLA in healthy donors. Overall study: Early released data comprised 80 million to 90 million unique TCRs from HLA-typed donors.

Remarks on this clone: Antigen: not known.

Germline CDR1 SEHNR, CDR2 FQNEAQ (reference sequence). V dropped 4 bases and J dropped 13 bases, with 16 bases sitting between them. The CDR3 contains 13 residues. Study-wide findings and caveats: Immune exposure information comprised only CMV serostatus. Productive rates of about 90% or about 30% were seen for most TCR beta V segments in an earlier analysis. Upon later analysis, TCR association rates were observed to vary by HLA locus, being highest for DRB1 and lowest for HLA-C.

Researchers ran the PCR with 60 Vbeta and 13 Jbeta primers. Profiled with immunoSEQ multiplex PCR; TCRdb holds only in-frame clones, not every one. The sample has approximately 120,000 clones, about 74% seen once. The TCR comes from a woman aged 50 to 65 in good health and CMV-seropositive. This chain uses TRBV7-9 with TRBJ1-4; D remains unclear. What was sequenced was PBMCs. This CDR3 is CASSYMGGSGLFF. CDR3 nucleotides: TGTGCCAGCAGCTACATGGGAGGATCAGGACTGTTTTTT.